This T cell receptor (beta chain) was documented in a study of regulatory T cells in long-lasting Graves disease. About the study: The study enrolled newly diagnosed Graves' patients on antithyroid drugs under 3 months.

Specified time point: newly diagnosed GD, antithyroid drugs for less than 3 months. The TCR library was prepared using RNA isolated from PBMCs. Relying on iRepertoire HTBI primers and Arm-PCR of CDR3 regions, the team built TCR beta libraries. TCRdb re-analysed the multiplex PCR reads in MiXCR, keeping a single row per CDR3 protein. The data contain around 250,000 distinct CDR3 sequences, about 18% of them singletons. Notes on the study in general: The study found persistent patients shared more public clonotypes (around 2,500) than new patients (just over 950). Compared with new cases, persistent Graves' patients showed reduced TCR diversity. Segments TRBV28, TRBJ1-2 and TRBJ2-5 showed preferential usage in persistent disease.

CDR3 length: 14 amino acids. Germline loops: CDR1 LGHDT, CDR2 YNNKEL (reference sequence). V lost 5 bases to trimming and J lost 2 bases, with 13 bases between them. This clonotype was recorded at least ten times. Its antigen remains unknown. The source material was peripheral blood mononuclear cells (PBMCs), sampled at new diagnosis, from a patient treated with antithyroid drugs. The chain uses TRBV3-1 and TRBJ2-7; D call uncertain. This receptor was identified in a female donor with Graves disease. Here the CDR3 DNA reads TGTGCCAGCAGCGGCCCGAGAACCCCCTACGAGCAGTACTTC. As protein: CASSGPRTPYEQYF.